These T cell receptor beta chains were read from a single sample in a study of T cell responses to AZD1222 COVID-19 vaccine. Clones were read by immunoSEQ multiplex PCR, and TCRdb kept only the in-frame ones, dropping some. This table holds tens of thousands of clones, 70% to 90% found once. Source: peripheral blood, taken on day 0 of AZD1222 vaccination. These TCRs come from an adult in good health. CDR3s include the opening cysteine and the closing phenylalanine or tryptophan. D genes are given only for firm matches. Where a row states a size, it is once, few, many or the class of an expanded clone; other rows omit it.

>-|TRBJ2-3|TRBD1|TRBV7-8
TGTGCCAGCAGCTTAGTGCCAGGGGGCGCAGATACGCAGTATTTT
CASSLVPGGADTQYF
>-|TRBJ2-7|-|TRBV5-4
TGTGCCAGCAGCTTGAGGGGAAACCGCTACGAGCAGTACTTC
CASSLRGNRYEQYF
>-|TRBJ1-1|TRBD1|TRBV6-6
TGTGCCAGCGGGGACAGGGGGCTTGAAGCTTTCTTT
CASGDRGLEAFF
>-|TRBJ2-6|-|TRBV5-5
TGTGCCAGCACACCTCGGGGAATCCCCACTGCTGGGGCCAACGTCCTGACTTTC
CASTPRGIPTAGANVLTF
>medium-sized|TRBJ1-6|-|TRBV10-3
TGTGCCATCAGTGAGTCCCTTCTCAGGGGACTCGGGTATAATTCACCCCTCCACTTT
CAISESLLRGLGYNSPLHF
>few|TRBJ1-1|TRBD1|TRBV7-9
TGTGCCAGCAGCTTCGGGACAGGTACAATCATGAACACTGAAGCTTTCTTT
CASSFGTGTIMNTEAFF
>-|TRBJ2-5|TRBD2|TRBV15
TGTGCCACCAGCACCTTAACTAGCGGGGGGGCGGAGACCCAGTACTTC
CATSTLTSGGAETQYF
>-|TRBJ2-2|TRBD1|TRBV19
TGTGCCAGTAGTATAGAGACAGGGGTCACCGGGGAGCTGTTTTTT
CASSIETGVTGELFF
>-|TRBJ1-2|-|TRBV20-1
TGCAGTGCTAGTAGGCCCTTTGGCTACACCTTC
CSASRPFGYTF
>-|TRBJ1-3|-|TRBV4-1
TGCGCCAGCAGCCGCGAAGACAGCCCCTCTGGAAACACCATATATTTT
CASSREDSPSGNTIYF
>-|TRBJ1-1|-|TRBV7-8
TGTGCCAGCAGCTTAGCGAGGAACACTGAAGCTTTCTTT
CASSLARNTEAFF
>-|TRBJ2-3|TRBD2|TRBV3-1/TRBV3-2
TGTGCCAGCAGCCCCGCGGGACTACTCACAGATACGCAGTATTTT
CASSPAGLLTDTQYF
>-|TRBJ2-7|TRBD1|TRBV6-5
TGTGCCAGCCGACAGGGGGGTTCCTACGAGCAGTACTTC
CASRQGGSYEQYF
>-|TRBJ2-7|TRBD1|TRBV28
TGTGCCAGCAGACGGGACAGTAGCTCCTACGAGCAGTACTTC
CASRRDSSSYEQYF
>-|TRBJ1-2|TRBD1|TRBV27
TGTGCCAGCAGTTTTTCCCCGGGACAGGGGGCTGAAGGCTACACCTTC
CASSFSPGQGAEGYTF
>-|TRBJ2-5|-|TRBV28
TGTGCCAGCAGTTTGGGGGGGCGAGGGGTAGAGACCCAGTACTTC
CASSLGGRGVETQYF
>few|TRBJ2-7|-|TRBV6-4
TGTGCCAGCAGCCCCCCGGCACCCGAGCAGTACTTC
CASSPPAPEQYF
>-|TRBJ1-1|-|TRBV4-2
TGTGCCAGCAGCCAAGACGGACTGAACACTGAAGCTTTCTTT
CASSQDGLNTEAFF
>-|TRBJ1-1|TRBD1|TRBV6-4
TGTGCCAGCAGTGTCTCAGGACAGGGGATGACTGAAGCTTTCTTT
CASSVSGQGMTEAFF
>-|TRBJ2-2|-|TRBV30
TGTGCCTGGAGGGATGGCGTTACCGGGGAGCTGTTTTTT
CAWRDGVTGELFF
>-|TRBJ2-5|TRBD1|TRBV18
TGTGCCAGCTCACCATTCCGGGACAGCAGAAGGGAGACCCAGTACTTC
CASSPFRDSRRETQYF
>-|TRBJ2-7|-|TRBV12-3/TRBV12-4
TGTGCCAGCAGAACCGGGACCGCCCACGAGCAGTACTTC
CASRTGTAHEQYF